A selection of T cell receptor beta chains follows, all from one sample in a study of cytomegalovirus exposure and HLA in healthy donors. Clones were read by immunoSEQ multiplex PCR, and TCRdb kept only the in-frame ones, dropping some. The sample gives 150,000 or so clones, approximately 80% of which show up once; about 1.3% is in the top ten. The specimen sequenced was PBMCs. The receptors come from a man aged 25-45 years in good health and CMV-seronegative. Both conserved end residues are part of each CDR3. A D gene is named only where the DNA matches it firmly. Expanded clones get a size class; other rows say once, few or many, or leave the size out.

j_call	d_call	clone_size	v_call	cdr3_aa	cdr3_nt
TRBJ2-2	TRBD2	.	TRBV7-6	CASSLGVMREITGELFF	TGTGCCAGCAGCTTAGGGGTTATGCGGGAGATCACCGGGGAGCTGTTTTTT
TRBJ1-5	.	.	TRBV5-6	CASSTGVHQPQHF	TGTGCCAGCAGCACAGGAGTTCATCAGCCCCAGCATTTT
TRBJ2-1	TRBD2	.	TRBV30	CAWEKRGNGNEQFF	TGTGCCTGGGAAAAGCGGGGTAATGGGAATGAGCAGTTCTTC
TRBJ2-2	.	.	TRBV7-6	CASSLGGGRNTGELFF	TGTGCCAGCAGCTTAGGAGGGGGACGGAACACCGGGGAGCTGTTTTTT
TRBJ2-7	TRBD1	.	TRBV5-4	CASSLRDSYEQYF	TGTGCCAGCAGCTTGCGGGACAGCTACGAGCAGTACTTC
TRBJ2-2	.	.	TRBV7-9	CASSVILRGAGELFF	TGTGCCAGCAGCGTTATCCTCAGGGGGGCCGGGGAGCTGTTTTTT
TRBJ1-6	TRBD1	.	TRBV5-5	CASSETGGVYNSPLHF	TGTGCCAGCAGCGAGACAGGGGGCGTCTATAATTCACCCCTCCACTTT
TRBJ2-7	.	.	TRBV10-1	CASSESTGYEQYF	TGCGCCAGCAGTGAGTCGACGGGATACGAGCAGTACTTC
TRBJ1-2	TRBD1	.	TRBV6-6	CASSRADRPYGYTF	TGTGCCAGCAGCCGGGCGGACAGGCCTTATGGCTACACCTTC
TRBJ1-2	TRBD1	few	TRBV28	CASSPSTGGFYGYTF	TGTGCCAGCAGCCCCTCGACAGGGGGCTTCTATGGCTACACCTTC
TRBJ2-5	TRBD2	.	TRBV29-1	CSVGVAGSLAETQYF	TGCAGCGTTGGTGTAGCGGGATCTTTGGCGGAGACCCAGTACTTC
TRBJ1-5	.	once	TRBV15	CATSRGRQNNQPQHF	TGTGCCACCAGCAGAGGGCGGCAGAACAATCAGCCCCAGCATTTT
TRBJ1-1	.	.	TRBV6-6	CASSYGGDTEAFF	TGTGCCAGCAGTTACGGCGGGGACACTGAAGCTTTCTTT
TRBJ2-3	TRBD1	.	TRBV9	CASSERGQGGRTDTQYF	TGTGCCAGCAGCGAGCGAGGACAGGGTGGCCGCACAGATACGCAGTATTTT
TRBJ2-7	.	.	TRBV7-2	CASSLVGGKSSYEQYF	TGTGCCAGCAGCTTAGTTGGGGGGAAGAGCTCCTACGAGCAGTACTTC
TRBJ2-5	TRBD2	.	TRBV27	CASSPGEGQETQYF	TGTGCCAGCAGTCCGGGGGAGGGTCAAGAGACCCAGTACTTC